What follows are 3 T cell receptor beta chains derived from one specimen sequenced in a study of cytomegalovirus exposure and HLA in healthy donors. The PCR made use of 60 Vbeta and 13 Jbeta primers. The repertoire was sequenced with immunoSEQ multiplex PCR; TCRdb's copy has only in-frame clones and lacks some. The data show about 130,000 clones, around 73% seen once. Sequencing was carried out using PBMCs. These receptor sequences come from a man between 50 and 59 years old in good health and CMV-seronegative.

This clone was counted a single time. The chain uses TRBV28 and TRBJ2-3; TRBD2 is a possible D gene (6 bases). The CDR3 is made up of 13 amino acids. With 3 bases removed from V and 6 bases from J, the gap between germline ends came to 10 bases. Germline V gives CDR1 MDHEN, CDR2 SYDVKM. CDR3 bases: TGTGCCAGCAGTTTGGCTGGGGGGGATACGCAGTATTTT. It specifies CASSLAGGDTQYF. The variable domain in full, completed from reference TRBV28 and TRBJ2-3, reads DVKVTQSSRYLVKRTGEKVFLECVQDMDHENMFWYRQDPGLGLRLIYFSYDVKMKEKGDIPEGYSVSREKKERFSLILESASTNQTSMYLCASSLAGGDTQYFGPGTRLTVL.

The chain employs TRBV5-4 and TRBJ2-3; TRBD2 agrees at 8 bases. The ends lost 1 base at V and 2 bases at J; junction bases unmatched: 6. CDR1 and CDR2 (germline): SGHNT, YYREEE (reference sequence). CDR3 length equals 16 residues. DNA of the CDR3: TGTGCCAGCAGCTTGTGGGCGGGAGGTACCACAGATACGCAGTATTTT. Translation gives CASSLWAGGTTDTQYF. The entire variable domain, with the rest obtained from reference TRBV5-4 and TRBJ2-3, is as follows: ETGVTQSPTHLIKTRGQQVTLRCSSQSGHNTVSWYQQALGQGPQFIFQYYREEENGRGNFPPRFSGLQFPNYSSELNVNALELDDSALYLCASSLWAGGTTDTQYFGPGTRLTVL.

The chain recombines TRBV5-4 with TRBJ2-2; TRBD1 agrees at 8 bases. J lost 1 base, V lost 4 bases, and 6 bases had no gene match. Per germline, CDR1 SGHNT and CDR2 YYREEE (reference sequence). The length of the CDR3 is 16 residues. The CDR3 loop is CASSPWTGKNTGELFF. CDR3 DNA: TGTGCCAGCAGCCCCTGGACAGGGAAGAACACCGGGGAGCTGTTTTTT. Full variable domain (remainder filled in from reference TRBV5-4 and TRBJ2-2): ETGVTQSPTHLIKTRGQQVTLRCSSQSGHNTVSWYQQALGQGPQFIFQYYREEENGRGNFPPRFSGLQFPNYSSELNVNALELDDSALYLCASSPWTGKNTGELFFGEGSRLTVL.